The table lists the clone carrying this T cell receptor beta chain with many counts. Its matching antigen is unknown. Time point indicated: newly diagnosed GD, antithyroid drugs for less than 3 months. From PBMCs, RNA was extracted and then used to make the TCR library. V lost 4 bases and J lost 8; bases outside the gene matches: 7. The CDR3 length is 14 residues. CDR1 and CDR2 from the germline V gene are MDHEN and SYDVKM. This record comes from a study of regulatory T cells in long-lasting Graves disease. CDR3-region Arm-PCR and iRepertoire HTBI primers produced the TCR beta libraries. TCRdb fed the multiplex PCR reads into MiXCR, producing one record per CDR3 protein. The repertoire consists of about 210,000 distinct CDR3 sequences, with roughly 18% occurring once and the leading ten covering around 11%. Findings and limits, study-wide: Sharing of public clonotypes was greater in persistent patients (about 2,700) than in new patients (about 970).

Another study also made use of these data, one on T cells in Graves' hyperthyroidism and ophthalmopathy. From that study: Newly diagnosed patients aged 18 to 65 had hyperthyroidism of under 2 months' duration.

This TCR was sampled from a woman younger than 45 with Graves disease. Sequencing used peripheral blood mononuclear cells (PBMCs), obtained at new diagnosis, from a patient treated with antithyroid drugs. This chain joins TRBV28 and TRBJ2-1, with 8 bases that match TRBD2. The CDR3 DNA reads TGTGCCAGCAGTTCCGGGGGGGGGGAGGATGAGCAGTTCTTC. Encoded protein: CASSSGGGEDEQFF.